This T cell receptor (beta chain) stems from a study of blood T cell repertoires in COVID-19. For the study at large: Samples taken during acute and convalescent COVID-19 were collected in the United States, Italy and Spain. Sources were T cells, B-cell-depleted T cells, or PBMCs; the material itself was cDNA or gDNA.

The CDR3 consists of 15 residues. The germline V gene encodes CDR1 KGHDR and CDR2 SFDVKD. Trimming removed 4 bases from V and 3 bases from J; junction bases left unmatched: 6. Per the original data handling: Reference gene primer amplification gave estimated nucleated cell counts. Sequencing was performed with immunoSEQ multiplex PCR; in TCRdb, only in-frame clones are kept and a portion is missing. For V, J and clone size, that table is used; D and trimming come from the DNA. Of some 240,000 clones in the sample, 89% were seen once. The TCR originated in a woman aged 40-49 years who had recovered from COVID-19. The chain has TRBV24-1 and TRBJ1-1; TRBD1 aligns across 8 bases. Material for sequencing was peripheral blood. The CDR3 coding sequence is TGTGCCACCAGTGACCAGGGGGCGCCGGACACTGAAGCTTTCTTT. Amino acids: CATSDQGAPDTEAFF.